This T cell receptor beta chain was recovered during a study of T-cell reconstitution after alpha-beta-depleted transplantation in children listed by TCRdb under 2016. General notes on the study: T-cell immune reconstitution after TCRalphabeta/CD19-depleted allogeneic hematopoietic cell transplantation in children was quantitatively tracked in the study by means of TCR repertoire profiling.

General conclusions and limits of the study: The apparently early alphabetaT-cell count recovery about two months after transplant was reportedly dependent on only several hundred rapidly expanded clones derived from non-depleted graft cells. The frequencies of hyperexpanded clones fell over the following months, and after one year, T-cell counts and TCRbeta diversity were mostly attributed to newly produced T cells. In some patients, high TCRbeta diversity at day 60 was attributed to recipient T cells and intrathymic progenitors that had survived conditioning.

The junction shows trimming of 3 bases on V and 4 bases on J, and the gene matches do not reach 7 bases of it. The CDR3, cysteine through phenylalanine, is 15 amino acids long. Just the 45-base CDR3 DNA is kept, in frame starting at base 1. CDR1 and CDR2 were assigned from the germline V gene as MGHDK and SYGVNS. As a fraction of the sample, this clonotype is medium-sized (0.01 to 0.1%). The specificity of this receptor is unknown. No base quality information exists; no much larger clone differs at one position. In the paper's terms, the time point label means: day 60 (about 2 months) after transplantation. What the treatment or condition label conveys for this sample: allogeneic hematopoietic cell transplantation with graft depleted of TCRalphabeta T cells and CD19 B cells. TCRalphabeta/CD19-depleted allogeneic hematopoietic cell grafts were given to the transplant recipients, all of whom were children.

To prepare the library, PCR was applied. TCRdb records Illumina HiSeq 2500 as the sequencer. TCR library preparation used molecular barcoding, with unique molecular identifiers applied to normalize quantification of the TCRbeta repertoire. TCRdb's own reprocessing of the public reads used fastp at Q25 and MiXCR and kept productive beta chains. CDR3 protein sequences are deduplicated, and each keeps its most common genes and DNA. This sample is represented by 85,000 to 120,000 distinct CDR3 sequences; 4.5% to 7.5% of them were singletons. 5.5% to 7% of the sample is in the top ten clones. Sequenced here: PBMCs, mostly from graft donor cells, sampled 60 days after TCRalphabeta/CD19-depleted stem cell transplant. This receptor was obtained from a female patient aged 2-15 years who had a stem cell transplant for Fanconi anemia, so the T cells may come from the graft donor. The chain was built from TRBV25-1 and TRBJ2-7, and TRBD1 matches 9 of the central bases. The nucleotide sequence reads TGTGCCAGCAGTGAGGGGACAGGGATGACGTACGAGCAGTACTTC. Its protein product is CASSEGTGMTYEQYF.